This T cell receptor beta chain is from a study of T cells in Graves' hyperthyroidism and ophthalmopathy (dated by TCRdb to about 2019). With respect to the entire study: Peripheral blood was collected at initial diagnosis, before any treatment. TCR V-J signatures able to tell the groups apart were searched for in a discovery cohort of 90 to 100 patients, of whom fewer than 45 had Graves' ophthalmopathy and some 60 had stable Graves' hyperthyroidism. An independent validation cohort of fewer than 20 hyperthyroidism patients and 17 patients who later progressed to ophthalmopathy tested prospective prediction of ophthalmopathy. The roughly 100 discovery patients were randomly divided into training and test sets at a 7:3 ratio. In about six Graves' hyperthyroidism patients, the study also compared T-cell repertoires from thyroid tissue with T-cell repertoires from blood. Following sampling, methimazole starting at 30 mg daily was given to hyperthyroidism patients, and high-dose intravenous methylprednisolone was given to ophthalmopathy patients. According to the paper, TCR Vbeta CDR3 sequencing was carried out on 135 peripheral blood samples, which came from under 50 ophthalmopathy, approximately 72 hyperthyroidism and about 17 progressor patients. Study-wide findings and limitations: Most expanded thyroid clonotypes (frequency above 0.001) were also detected in blood, a finding suggesting that blood repertoires may reflect thyroid immune responses. No statistical method was used to fix the sample size in advance, and group allocation was not hidden from the investigators. Ophthalmopathy was separated from stable hyperthyroidism by a 13 V-J signature model, with around 88% sensitivity and 81% to 83% specificity obtained in cross-validation and 80%/75% obtained in testing. In validation, progression to ophthalmopathy was predicted by the model with around 71% sensitivity and about 72% specificity, a median of 6.5 months before onset.

A patient counted as having stable Graves' hyperthyroidism if no progression to ophthalmopathy occurred over 18 months of follow-up. Hyperthyroidism patients were newly diagnosed, had a disease duration of under 2 months, and were aged 18 to 65 years. Any patient with an uncontrolled infection, another autoimmune disease, pregnancy or lactation was excluded. Diagnoses were established on the basis of clinical symptoms, serum thyroxine and TRAb, thyroid ultrasound, and orbital computed tomography. PBMCs were separated from roughly 10 ml of fresh peripheral blood using Ficoll-Paque density gradient centrifugation. Trizol reagent was used to extract total RNA, and RNA quality was then checked on an Agilent 2100 Bioanalyzer. Amplification of TCR beta CDR3 regions was carried out from RNA transcripts. A first-round RT-PCR of the TCR CDR3 used the HTBI primer set with the Qiagen OneStep RT-PCR kit. Libraries were constructed in a second round of multiplex PCR, after which size selection and purification were performed. Sequencing of the libraries was done on an Illumina HiSeq2000 using paired-end 100 bp reads. In the original analysis: SOAPnuke was used to process the raw data, with reads discarded if the reads contained adapters or uncalled bases, had a mean Phred below 15, or lacked an exact constant-primer or identifier match. COPE v1.2.5 was used to merge high-quality paired reads, and clonotypes were defined as unique nucleotide sequences. MiTCR v1.1 was used to align clonotypes to the IMGT TRBV, TRBD and TRBJ reference segments. Analysis was restricted to V-J combinations with a frequency above 0.0001, which covered just over 98% of repertoires. A TCS score was defined as the ratio of F50 (clonal expansion) to E x V (chaos), with BLOSUM62-based TCRdist applied between CDR3 peptides within each V-J. Welch's t-statistics and random forest reduced fewer than 600 V-J features to 10 to 15, which were used in a naive Bayes classifier (R e1071). The Morisita-Horn index was used to measure how similar the thyroid and blood repertoires were. TCRdb took the public reads, trimmed them with fastp at Q25, ran MiXCR for clone calling and kept in-frame beta chains. When rows share a CDR3 protein, they turn into one entry using the most common DNA and genes. The V and J calls were determined by TCRdb, not by the authors. The sample table contains roughly 100,000 distinct CDR3 sequences; only one count was recorded for about 45% of them. The top ten hold approximately 30% of the sample.

This clonotype occurred many times. Its antigen has not been determined. Base-call qualities are not available, and no considerably larger clone is one nucleotide away. Trimming removed 4 bases from V and 2 bases from J; the gene matches leave 9 bases unexplained. The cysteine opens and the phenylalanine closes a CDR3 of 16 amino acids. Of the read, only the CDR3 DNA is kept; its 48 bases are in frame from base 1. The germline V gene sets CDR1 to ENHRY and CDR2 to SYGVKD. The sequencing input was blood. In this chain, TRBV10-3 is recombined with TRBJ2-3, with TRBD2 matching 7 junction bases. The origin of this receptor is a man aged 40-49 years with Graves' hyperthyroidism. The sequence in DNA is TGTGCCATCAGTGGAGGGGCTAGCGGCCTCACAGATACGCAGTATTTT. This encodes CAISGGASGLTDTQYF.